Presented here are 22 T cell receptor beta chains from one specimen sequenced in a study of blood T cell repertoires in COVID-19. Sequenced by immunoSEQ multiplex PCR; TCRdb stores in-frame clones only, minus some. The table records about 280,000 clones, approximately 86% of them present only once. Material: peripheral blood. The receptors here all came from a woman in her twenties or thirties who had recovered from COVID-19.

The chain recombines TRBV25-1 with TRBJ2-1, with 9 bases fitting TRBD2. V was pared by 7 bases and J by 6 bases, with 7 bases of the junction left unmatched. CDR1 and CDR2 (germline): MGHDK, SYGVNS. The CDR3 extends over 14 amino acids. The CDR3 loop reads CASTLAGTGNEQFF. The CDR3 DNA follows: TGTGCCAGCACCCTAGCGGGGACTGGCAATGAGCAGTTCTTC.

The gene calls are TRBV7-3 and TRBJ2-2; D unclear. There are 13 residues in the CDR3. CDR1 and CDR2 from the germline V gene are SGHTA and FQGTGA. The germline V and J ends were trimmed by 5 bases and 6 bases, with 10 bases remaining between them. CDR3 protein: CASSPLAAGELFF. CDR3 in DNA: TGTGCCAGCAGCCCCTTGGCCGCCGGGGAGCTGTTTTTT.

V and J are TRBV5-6 and TRBJ2-1; D call uncertain. Germline V CDR1 and CDR2: SGHDT, YYEEEE. V was pared by 4 bases and J by 7 bases, with 9 bases between. The CDR3 runs to 12 residues. CDR3 protein: CASSRHLNEQFF. In DNA, the CDR3 is TGTGCCAGCAGCCGACACCTTAATGAGCAGTTCTTC.

The chain combines TRBV7-9 with TRBJ1-1, with D maybe TRBD1 (5 bases). The CDR3 loop spans 14 amino acids. Trimming removed 7 bases from V and 4 bases from J, with 16 bases in between. Germline CDR1 reads SEHNR; CDR2 reads FQNEAQ (reference sequence). The CDR3 region is CASNLPGVITEAFF. In nucleotides, the CDR3 is TGTGCCAGCAACTTGCCGGGGGTGATCACTGAAGCTTTCTTT.

This clone showed up just once. The J gene is TRBJ2-1, the V gene TRBV29-1, with 7 bases matching TRBD2. The length of the CDR3 is 13 residues. With 3 bases clipped from V and 5 bases from J, the junction kept 4 bases outside the gene matches. The V gene's germline CDR1 is SQVTM and CDR2 ANQGSEA. CDR3 region: CSVDSSGDNEQFF. The CDR3 DNA follows: TGCAGCGTTGATTCTAGCGGAGACAATGAGCAGTTCTTC.

This clone turned up a few times. This chain joins TRBV2 and TRBJ2-2; the D gene is possibly TRBD1 (6 bases). CDR3 length: 17 amino acids. With 5 bases removed from V and 0 bases from J, the gap between germline ends came to 16 bases. Germline V CDR1 and CDR2: SNHLY, FYNNEI. In DNA, the CDR3 is TGTGCCAGCAGTACCCGCCGACAGGCGTCGAACACCGGGGAGCTGTTTTTT. Amino acid sequence: CASSTRRQASNTGELFF.

V is TRBV7-3 and J is TRBJ2-1, with 8 bases that match TRBD2. Looked up from germline, CDR1 is SGHTA and CDR2 is FQGTGA. J lost 8 bases, V lost 3 bases, and 6 bases had no gene match. The CDR3 runs 14 residues. The DNA of the CDR3 is TGTGCCAGCAGCTTCGGGAGGGCCGGGGATGAGCAGTTCTTC. Its translation: CASSFGRAGDEQFF.

In DNA, the CDR3 is TGTGCCAGCAGCGTGGGGCTAGCGGGAGTTGGGTACGAGCAGTACTTC. Its protein product is CASSVGLAGVGYEQYF. The gene calls are TRBV5-4 and TRBJ2-7; 10 bases match TRBD2. The CDR3 has 16 residues. The V gene end was trimmed by 4 bases and the J gene end by 4 bases; junction bases not matched to a gene: 11. Germline V gives CDR1 SGHNT, CDR2 YYREEE (reference sequence).

The V call is TRBV28, the J call TRBJ1-1, with TRBD1 as a possible D gene (6 bases). The CDR3 has 12 residues. The germline V gene has CDR1 MDHEN and CDR2 SYDVKM. V was pared by 5 bases and J by 7 bases, with 11 bases between. The CDR3 nucleotides read TGTGCCAGCAGTCCAGGGGTTAATGAAGCTTTCTTT. It encodes CASSPGVNEAFF.

The CDR3, as DNA: TGCAGTGCTAGTACAGGGGGGCTAGGGTACGAGCAGTACTTC. Translating gives CSASTGGLGYEQYF. This rearrangement joins TRBV20-1 to TRBJ2-7, with 8 bases lining up with TRBD1. There are 14 residues in the CDR3. The ends lost 3 bases at V and 4 bases at J; junction bases unmatched: 8. From germline, CDR1 is DFQATT and CDR2 SNEGSKA (reference sequence).

The chain is built from TRBV12-5 and TRBJ2-7; weak D call: TRBD1 (5 bases). There are 14 residues in the CDR3. Trimming stripped 0 bases from V and 7 bases from J, with 13 bases between. Germline V gene data show CDR1 as LGHNT and CDR2 as FRNRAP. CDR3 residues: CASGLVLLSGEQYF. CDR3 DNA sequence: TGTGCTAGTGGTTTGGTGCTCCTATCAGGGGAGCAGTACTTC.

This chain's CDR3 is CASSRGETQYF. DNA for the CDR3: TGTGCCAGCAGCCGCGGGGAGACCCAGTACTTC. The chain combines TRBV5-4 with TRBJ2-5, with D maybe TRBD2 (5 bases). The germline V gene encodes CDR1 SGHNT and CDR2 YYREEE (reference sequence). The ends were cut back, 4 bases at V and 5 bases at J, with 6 bases in the middle. The CDR3 sequence is 11 residues long.

The chain carries TRBV2 and TRBJ2-1; TRBD1 matches 8 bases. The V segment lost 4 bases and the J segment 9 bases; nucleotides outside the gene matches: 8. Germline V gene sequence: CDR1 SNHLY, CDR2 FYNNEI. The CDR3 has 14 residues. The CDR3 spells CASSGVRGQGEQFF. CDR3 DNA sequence: TGTGCCAGCAGTGGGGTCAGGGGGCAGGGTGAGCAGTTCTTC.

The CDR3 protein is CASSETGGGIYGYTF. CDR3 in DNA: TGCGCCAGCAGCGAGACAGGGGGAGGAATCTATGGCTACACCTTC. The chain joins TRBV5-1 to TRBJ1-2, with TRBD1 identical over 9 bases. This CDR3 contains 15 residues. Germline V lookup: CDR1 SGHRS, CDR2 YFSETQ. J lost 4 bases, V lost 4 bases, and 8 bases had no gene match. Based on the CDR3 plus reference TRBV5-1 and TRBJ1-2, the full variable domain is KAGVTQTPRYLIKTRGQQVTLSCSPISGHRSVSWYQQTPGQGLQFLFEYFSETQRNKGNFPGRFSGRQFSNSRSEMNVSTLELGDSALYLCASSETGGGIYGYTFGSGTRLTVV.

The chain carries TRBV18 and TRBJ2-2; possibly TRBD1 for D (5 bases). This CDR3 comprises 14 residues. CDR1 and CDR2 (germline): KGHSH, LQKENI. Trimming took 1 base from V and 7 from J, leaving 10 bases between them. The DNA for the CDR3 is TGTGCCAGCTCACCACAGGACATAAGCGGGGAGCTGTTTTTT. This codes for CASSPQDISGELFF. The full variable domain, in which reference TRBV18 and TRBJ2-2 provide the parts outside the CDR3, is NAGVMQNPRHLVRRRGQEARLRCSPMKGHSHVYWYRQLPEEGLKFMVYLQKENIIDESGMPKERFSAEFPKEGPSILRIQQVVRGDSAAYFCASSPQDISGELFFGEGSRLTVL.

The J gene is TRBJ2-1, the V gene TRBV19; 9 bases agree with TRBD1. V shed 4 bases, J shed 8 bases, and the junction held 9 bases outside the gene matches. CDR1 is LNHDA, CDR2 SQIVND, per germline (reference sequence). This CDR3 is built from 15 residues. The CDR3, as DNA: TGTGCCAGTAGTAGCGGACAGGGGTTAGCGTATGAGCAGTTCTTC. Protein sequence: CASSSGQGLAYEQFF.

The chain recombines TRBV6-2 or TRBV6-3 with TRBJ2-7; no clear D gene. Trimming stripped 4 bases from V and 3 bases from J, with 7 bases between. Germline V lookup: CDR1 MNHEY, CDR2 SVGEGT. The CDR3 consists of 12 residues. CDR3 residues: CASSSADYEQYF. CDR3 coding DNA: TGTGCCAGCAGTTCCGCAGACTACGAGCAGTACTTC.

This rearrangement joins TRBV6-2 or TRBV6-3 to TRBJ2-7; TRBD2 is a possible D gene (5 bases). Trimming removed 0 bases from V and 4 bases from J, with 10 bases in between. This CDR3 has 14 residues. Germline V lookup: CDR1 MNHEY, CDR2 SVGEGT. DNA of the CDR3: TGTGCCAGCAGTTACTCCGGTAGCGAGTACGAGCAGTACTTC. Amino acid sequence: CASSYSGSEYEQYF.

The chain has TRBV27 and TRBJ1-1; no reliable D call. Germline assignment: CDR1 MNHEY and CDR2 SMNVEV (reference sequence). CDR3 length: 14 amino acids. V lost 5 bases and J 0 bases, leaving 10 bases between the germline ends. CDR3 sequence: CASSGSLVNTEAFF. The CDR3 DNA is TGTGCCAGCAGTGGCAGTTTGGTGAACACTGAAGCTTTCTTT.

The chain combines TRBV3-1 (or the pseudogene TRBV3-2) with TRBJ2-5; 7 bases match TRBD2. The germline CDR1 and CDR2 sequences are LGHDT and YNNKEL (reference sequence). The CDR3 spans 15 residues. The V segment lost 3 bases and the J segment 3 bases; nucleotides outside the gene matches: 7. The CDR3 region has the DNA TGTGCCAGCAGCCAGGCGGGCCTAGCGGAAGAGACCCAGTACTTC. It specifies CASSQAGLAEETQYF.

V gene TRBV7-2 combines with J gene TRBJ1-1; D is unresolved. Between the trimmed V and J ends, which lost 2 bases and 1 base, there was a span of 5 bases. CDR3 size: 13 residues. CDR1 SGHTA and CDR2 FQGNSA come from the germline V gene. The CDR3, as DNA: TGTGCCAGCAGCTTACCCCAGAACACTGAAGCTTTCTTT. As protein: CASSLPQNTEAFF.

This CDR3 is CASSPALGQETQYF. The CDR3 DNA is TGCGCCAGCAGCCCAGCCCTAGGACAAGAGACCCAGTACTTC. The chain couples TRBV4-1 to TRBJ2-5; no reliable D call. CDR1 and CDR2 from the germline V gene are MGHRA and YSYEKL. Trimming pared 4 bases from V and 2 bases from J, leaving 11 bases between. CDR3 size: 14 residues.